The 9 T cell receptor beta chains in this list originate from one sample, sequenced in a study of Graves' ophthalmopathy and Graves' hyperthyroidism. CDR3 regions of TCR beta were amplified from RNA transcripts. Investigators did first-round RT-PCR with HTBI primers, then second-round multiplex PCR. TCRdb fed the multiplex PCR reads into MiXCR, producing one record per CDR3 protein. The sample comprises approximately 160,000 distinct CDR3 sequences, approximately 40% of which are singletons, and 8% to 9.5% rests with the top ten. The material sequenced was peripheral blood. These receptors all stem from a man aged 25-45 years with Graves' ophthalmopathy.

This rearrangement joins TRBV7-8 to TRBJ1-2, with D tentatively TRBD1 (5 bases). Germline V lookup: CDR1 SGHVS, CDR2 FQNEAQ. This CDR3 has 16 amino acids. V lost 4 bases and J 6 bases, leaving 21 bases between the germline ends. CDR3 nucleotides: TGTGCCAGCAGCTCTGCCTTTGGAGGGGCGGGGGATGGCTACACCTTC. This codes for CASSSAFGGAGDGYTF.

This clonotype occurred many times. The genes are TRBV29-1 and TRBJ2-2, with D perhaps given as TRBD1 or TRBD2 (5 bases each). This CDR3 contains 13 residues. V lost 3 bases to trimming and J lost 4 bases, with 9 bases between them. Germline lookup yields CDR1 SQVTM and CDR2 ANQGSEA. This CDR3 reads CSVDGGFTGELFF. CDR3 bases: TGCAGCGTTGATGGGGGATTCACCGGGGAGCTGTTTTTT.

This clonotype was counted ten times or more. The rearrangement links TRBV12-3 or TRBV12-4 to TRBJ2-5; 8 positions agree with TRBD1. Trimming removed 5 bases from V and 0 bases from J; junction bases left unmatched: 2. CDR3 length equals 14 residues. The CDR3 protein is CASSPTGDQETQYF. DNA of the CDR3: TGTGCCAGCAGTCCGACAGGGGACCAAGAGACCCAGTACTTC.

This clonotype was counted ten times or more. The chain joins TRBV6-2 or TRBV6-3 to TRBJ2-7; D not resolved. The CDR3 runs to 15 residues. Deletions cut 7 bases from V and 1 base from J, with 17 bases between. CDR1 MNHEY and CDR2 SVGEGT come from the germline V gene. The CDR3 DNA reads TGTGCCAGCACCGACGCCACTCAAGCGTCCTACGAGCAGTACTTC. Translating gives CASTDATQASYEQYF.

In its sample, this clonotype was seen many times. This chain uses TRBV28 with TRBJ2-2; 10 bases align to TRBD1. Germline V CDR1 and CDR2: MDHEN, SYDVKM. This CDR3 spans 14 amino acids. V shed 8 bases, J shed 6 bases, and the junction held 6 bases outside the gene matches. Here the CDR3 reads CASCGQGEAGELFF. The CDR3 DNA follows: TGTGCCAGCTGCGGACAGGGGGAGGCCGGGGAGCTGTTTTTT.

The chain joins TRBV6-4 to TRBJ1-5, with D possibly matching TRBD1 (6 bases). With 2 bases removed from V and 0 bases from J, the gap between germline ends came to 17 bases. Germline values: CDR1 MRHNA, CDR2 SNTAGT. The CDR3 runs 18 residues. CDR3 DNA sequence: TGTGCCAGCAGTGACCTCTCCCAGGGGCGAGGTAGCAATCAGCCCCAGCATTTT. It encodes CASSDLSQGRGSNQPQHF.

Ten or more counts support this clonotype. The V and J genes are TRBV20-1 and TRBJ1-5, with D possibly matching TRBD1 (6 bases). Trimming cost V 2 bases and J 7 bases, with 15 bases left between them. Germline CDR1 and CDR2: DFQATT and SNEGSKA (reference sequence). CDR3 length: 14 residues. The chain's CDR3 is CSARIPQGRQPQHF. Written as DNA, the CDR3 is TGCAGTGCTAGAATCCCACAGGGTCGACAGCCCCAGCATTTT.

This clonotype was seen at least ten times. The genes are TRBV6-5 and TRBJ1-2, with D possibly matching TRBD1 (6 bases). CDR3 length equals 13 residues. Germline CDR1 reads MNHEY; CDR2 reads SVGAGI. V shed 5 bases and J shed 4 bases, with 11 bases lying between them. In nucleotides, the CDR3 is TGTGCCAGCAGTCTACAGGGTACCTATGGCTACACCTTC. It is translated as CASSLQGTYGYTF.

This clonotype showed up many times. The chain recombines TRBV27 with TRBJ2-5; 7 bases are a match to TRBD2. V was clipped by 4 bases and J by 3 bases; unmatched bases: 5. This CDR3 comprises 14 residues. Germline V CDR1 and CDR2: MNHEY, SMNVEV (reference sequence). CDR3 loop: CASSSPGLEETQYF. As DNA, the CDR3 is TGTGCCAGCAGTTCCCCCGGACTAGAAGAGACCCAGTACTTC.